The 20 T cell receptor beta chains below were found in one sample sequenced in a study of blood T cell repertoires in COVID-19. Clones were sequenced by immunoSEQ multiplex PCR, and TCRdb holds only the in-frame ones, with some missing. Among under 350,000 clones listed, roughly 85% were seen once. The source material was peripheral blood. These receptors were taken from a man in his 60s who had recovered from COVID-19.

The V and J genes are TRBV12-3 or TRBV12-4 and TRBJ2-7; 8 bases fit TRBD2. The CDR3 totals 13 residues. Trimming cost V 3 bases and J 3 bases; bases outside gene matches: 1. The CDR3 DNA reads TGTGCCAGCAGTTTTCTAGCGGGCTACGAGCAGTACTTC. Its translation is CASSFLAGYEQYF.

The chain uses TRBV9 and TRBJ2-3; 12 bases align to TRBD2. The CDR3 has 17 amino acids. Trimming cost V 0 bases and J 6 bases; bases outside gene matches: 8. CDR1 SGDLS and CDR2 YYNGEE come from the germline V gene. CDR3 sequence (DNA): TGTGCCAGCAGCGTAGATACTAGCGGGGGGCTCCGGGATACGCAGTATTTT. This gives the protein CASSVDTSGGLRDTQYF.

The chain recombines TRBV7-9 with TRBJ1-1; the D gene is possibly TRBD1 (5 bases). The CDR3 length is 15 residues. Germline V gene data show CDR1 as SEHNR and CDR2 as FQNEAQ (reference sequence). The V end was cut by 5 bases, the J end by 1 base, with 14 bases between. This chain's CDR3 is CASSTEGTPNTEAFF. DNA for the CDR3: TGTGCCAGCAGCACAGAGGGGACTCCGAACACTGAAGCTTTCTTT. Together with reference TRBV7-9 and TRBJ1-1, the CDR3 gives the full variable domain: DTGVSQNPRHKITKRGQNVTFRCDPISEHNRLYWYRQTLGQGPEFLTYFQNEAQLEKSRLLSDRFSAERPKGSFSTLEIQRTEQGDSAMYLCASSTEGTPNTEAFFGQGTRLTVV.

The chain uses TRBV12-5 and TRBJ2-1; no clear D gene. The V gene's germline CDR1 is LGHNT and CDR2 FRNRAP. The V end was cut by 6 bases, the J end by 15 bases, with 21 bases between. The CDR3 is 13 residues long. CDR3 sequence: CASGPGRPAVLFF. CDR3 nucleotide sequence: TGTGCTAGTGGCCCAGGCCGTCCGGCAGTCCTGTTCTTC.

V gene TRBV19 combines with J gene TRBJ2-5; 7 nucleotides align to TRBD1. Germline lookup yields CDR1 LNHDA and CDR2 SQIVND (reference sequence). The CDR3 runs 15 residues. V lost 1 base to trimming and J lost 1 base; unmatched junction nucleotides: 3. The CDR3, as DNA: TGTGCCAGTAGTATAGGCAGGGGGTTCCAAGAGACCCAGTACTTC. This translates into CASSIGRGFQETQYF. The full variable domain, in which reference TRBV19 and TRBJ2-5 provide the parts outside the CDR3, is DGGITQSPKYLFRKEGQNVTLSCEQNLNHDAMYWYRQDPGQGLRLIYYSQIVNDFQKGDIAEGYSVSREKKESFPLTVTSAQKNPTAFYLCASSIGRGFQETQYFGPGTRLLVL.

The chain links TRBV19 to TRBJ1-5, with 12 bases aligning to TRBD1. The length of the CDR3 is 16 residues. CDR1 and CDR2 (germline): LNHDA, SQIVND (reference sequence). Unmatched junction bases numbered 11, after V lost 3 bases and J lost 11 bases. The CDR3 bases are TGTGCCAGTAGTATTGTGGGACAGGGGGCTTCCTTAGCCCAGCATTTT. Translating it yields CASSIVGQGASLAQHF.

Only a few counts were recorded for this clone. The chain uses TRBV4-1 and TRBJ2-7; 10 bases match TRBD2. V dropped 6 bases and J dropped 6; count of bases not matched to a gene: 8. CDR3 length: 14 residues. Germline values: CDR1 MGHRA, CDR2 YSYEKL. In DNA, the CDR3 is TGCGCCAGCAGTTCAAGAGCGGGAGGGAGCGAGCAGTACTTC. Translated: CASSSRAGGSEQYF.

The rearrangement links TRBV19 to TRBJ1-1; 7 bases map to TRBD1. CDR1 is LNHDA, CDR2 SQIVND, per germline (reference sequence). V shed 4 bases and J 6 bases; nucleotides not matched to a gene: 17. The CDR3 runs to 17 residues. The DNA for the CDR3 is TGTGCCAGTAGTACACACAAACAGGGGCGCTTGGGTCCTGAAGCTTTCTTT. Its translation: CASSTHKQGRLGPEAFF.

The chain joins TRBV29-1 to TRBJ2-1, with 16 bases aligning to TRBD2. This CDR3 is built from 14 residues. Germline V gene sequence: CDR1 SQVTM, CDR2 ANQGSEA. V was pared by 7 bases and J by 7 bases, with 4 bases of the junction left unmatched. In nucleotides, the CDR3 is TGCAGCGGCCTGGGACTAGCGGGAGGGAATGAGCAGTTCTTC. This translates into CSGLGLAGGNEQFF.

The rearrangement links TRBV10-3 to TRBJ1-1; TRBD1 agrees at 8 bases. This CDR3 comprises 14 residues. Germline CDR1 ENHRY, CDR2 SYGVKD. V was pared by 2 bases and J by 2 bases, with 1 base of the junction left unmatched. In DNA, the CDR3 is TGTGCCATCAGTGAGGGACAGGGAAACACTGAAGCTTTCTTT. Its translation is CAISEGQGNTEAFF.

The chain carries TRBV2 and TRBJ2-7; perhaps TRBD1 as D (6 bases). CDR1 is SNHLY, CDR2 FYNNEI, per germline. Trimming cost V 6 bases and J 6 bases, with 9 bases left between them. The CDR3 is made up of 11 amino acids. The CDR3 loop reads CASRGQLEQYF. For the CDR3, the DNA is TGTGCCAGCAGAGGACAGCTCGAGCAGTACTTC. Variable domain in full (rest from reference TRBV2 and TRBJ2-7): EPEVTQTPSHQVTQMGQEVILRCVPISNHLYFYWYRQILGQKVEFLVSFYNNEISEKSEIFDDQFSVERPDGSNFTLKIRSTKLEDSAMYFCASRGQLEQYFGPGTRLTVT.

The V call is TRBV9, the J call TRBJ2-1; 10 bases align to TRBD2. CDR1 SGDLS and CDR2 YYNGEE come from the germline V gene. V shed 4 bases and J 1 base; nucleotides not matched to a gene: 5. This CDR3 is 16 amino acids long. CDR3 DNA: TGTGCCAGCAGCTCCCAGCGGGAGGGGTCCTACAATGAGCAGTTCTTC. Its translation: CASSSQREGSYNEQFF.

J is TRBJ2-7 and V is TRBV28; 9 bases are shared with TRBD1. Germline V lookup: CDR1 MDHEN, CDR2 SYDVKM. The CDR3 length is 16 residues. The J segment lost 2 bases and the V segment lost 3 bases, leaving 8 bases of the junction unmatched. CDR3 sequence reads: CASSFPRQGGAYEQYF. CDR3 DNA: TGTGCCAGCAGTTTCCCCCGACAGGGGGGCGCCTACGAGCAGTACTTC.

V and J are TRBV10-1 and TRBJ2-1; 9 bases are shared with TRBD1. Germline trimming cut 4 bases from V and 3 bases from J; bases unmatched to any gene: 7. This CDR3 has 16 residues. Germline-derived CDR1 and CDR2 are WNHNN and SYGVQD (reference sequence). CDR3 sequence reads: CASSGAGTGIYNEQFF. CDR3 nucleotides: TGCGCCAGCAGTGGGGCCGGGACAGGGATCTACAATGAGCAGTTCTTC.

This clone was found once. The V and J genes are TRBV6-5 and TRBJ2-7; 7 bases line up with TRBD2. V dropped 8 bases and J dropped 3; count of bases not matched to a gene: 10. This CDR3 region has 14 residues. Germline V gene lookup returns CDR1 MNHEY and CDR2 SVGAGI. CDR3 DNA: TGTGCCAGCCTACTGGCGGGAGTGAGCTACGAGCAGTACTTC. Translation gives CASLLAGVSYEQYF.

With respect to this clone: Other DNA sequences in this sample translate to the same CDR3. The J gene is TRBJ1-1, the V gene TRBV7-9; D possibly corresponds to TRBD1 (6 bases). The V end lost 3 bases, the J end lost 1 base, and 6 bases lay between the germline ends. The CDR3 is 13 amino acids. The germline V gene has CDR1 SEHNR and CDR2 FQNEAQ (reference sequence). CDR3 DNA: TGTGCCAGCAGCTTGGGGGCGAACACTGAAGCTTTCTTT. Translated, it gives CASSLGANTEAFF.

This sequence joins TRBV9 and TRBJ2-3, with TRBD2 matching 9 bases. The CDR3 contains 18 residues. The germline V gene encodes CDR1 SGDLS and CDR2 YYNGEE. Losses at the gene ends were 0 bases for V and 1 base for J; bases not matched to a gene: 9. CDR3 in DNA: TGTGCCAGCAGCGTAGCGGCTAGCGGGGCTGGAGGCACAGATACGCAGTATTTT. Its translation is CASSVAASGAGGTDTQYF.

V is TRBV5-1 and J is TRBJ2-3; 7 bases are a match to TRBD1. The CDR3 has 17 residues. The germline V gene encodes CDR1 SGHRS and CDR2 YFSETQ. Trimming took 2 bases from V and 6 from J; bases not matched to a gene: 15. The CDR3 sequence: CASSLTQQGVRGDTQYF. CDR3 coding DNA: TGCGCCAGCAGCTTAACTCAGCAGGGGGTTAGAGGGGATACGCAGTATTTT. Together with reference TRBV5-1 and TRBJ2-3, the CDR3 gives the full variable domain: KAGVTQTPRYLIKTRGQQVTLSCSPISGHRSVSWYQQTPGQGLQFLFEYFSETQRNKGNFPGRFSGRQFSNSRSEMNVSTLELGDSALYLCASSLTQQGVRGDTQYFGPGTRLTVL.

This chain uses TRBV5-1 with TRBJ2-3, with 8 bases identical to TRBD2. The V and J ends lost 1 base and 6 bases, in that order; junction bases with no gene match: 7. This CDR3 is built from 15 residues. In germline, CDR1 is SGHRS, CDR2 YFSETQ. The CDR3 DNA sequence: TGCGCCAGCAGCTTGTTGGCGGGAGGTCAGGATACGCAGTATTTT. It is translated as CASSLLAGGQDTQYF. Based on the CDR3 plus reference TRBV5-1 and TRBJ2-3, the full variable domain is KAGVTQTPRYLIKTRGQQVTLSCSPISGHRSVSWYQQTPGQGLQFLFEYFSETQRNKGNFPGRFSGRQFSNSRSEMNVSTLELGDSALYLCASSLLAGGQDTQYFGPGTRLTVL.

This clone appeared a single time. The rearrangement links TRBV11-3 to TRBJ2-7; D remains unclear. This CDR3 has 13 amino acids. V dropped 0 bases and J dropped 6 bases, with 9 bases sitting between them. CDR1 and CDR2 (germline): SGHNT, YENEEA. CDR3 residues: CASSLEAVGEQYF. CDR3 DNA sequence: TGTGCCAGCAGCTTAGAGGCGGTGGGCGAGCAGTACTTC.